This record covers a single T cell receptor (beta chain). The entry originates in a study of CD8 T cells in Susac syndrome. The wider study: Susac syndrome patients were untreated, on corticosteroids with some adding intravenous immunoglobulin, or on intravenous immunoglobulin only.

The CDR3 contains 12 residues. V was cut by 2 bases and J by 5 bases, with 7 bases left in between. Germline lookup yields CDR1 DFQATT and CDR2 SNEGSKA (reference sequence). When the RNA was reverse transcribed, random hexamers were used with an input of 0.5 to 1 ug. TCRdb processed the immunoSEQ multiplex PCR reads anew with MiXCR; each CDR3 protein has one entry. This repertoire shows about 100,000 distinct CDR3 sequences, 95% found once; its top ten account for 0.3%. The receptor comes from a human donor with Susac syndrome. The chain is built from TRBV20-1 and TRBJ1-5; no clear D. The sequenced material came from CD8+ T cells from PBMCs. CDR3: CSARRRDQPQHF. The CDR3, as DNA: TGCAGTGCTAGACGTCGGGATCAGCCCCAGCATTTT.